The following is a TCR beta chain sequence with its context. The antigen is undetermined. The sample is drawn from a study of cytomegalovirus exposure and HLA in healthy donors. Study-wide results and limits: It was found in a later analysis that first-cohort TCR clusters tended to co-occur in the 120 validation repertoires. Cytomegalovirus association was listed for about 160 TCR beta chains. There were a few CMV-associated chains whose specificity for CMV antigens was confirmed in vitro.

V gave up 6 bases and J gave up 6 bases, with 11 bases separating them. CDR1 is MNHNS, CDR2 SASEGT, per germline. There are 13 residues in the CDR3. The donors were part of the roughly 120-subject validation cohort, which stood apart from the approximately 640-subject first cohort. Libraries were prepared by immunoSEQ multiplex PCR; TCRdb keeps only in-frame clonotypes and omits some of them. Of about 120,000 clones in the sample, approximately 81% were seen once. This receptor was taken from a woman under 40 in good health and CMV-seronegative. The sample comprised PBMCs. The chain employs TRBV6-1 and TRBJ2-2; D perhaps matches TRBD2 (5 bases). CDR3 DNA: TGTGCCAGCAGGCTGGACGGGGCCGGGGAGCTGTTTTTT. Its protein is CASRLDGAGELFF.